Listed below are T cell receptor beta chains from one sample, sequenced in a study of blood T cell repertoires in COVID-19. The protocol was immunoSEQ multiplex PCR, while the TCRdb copy is restricted to in-frame clones and leaves out a portion. The sample has nearly 45,000 clones, 80% seen once. Sequences were obtained from peripheral blood. Receptor source: a man in his 70s with acute or convalescent COVID-19. Both conserved end residues are part of each CDR3. The D gene is left open where the match is weak. Part of the rows lack a size; the others show once, few, many or a class for expanded clones.

v_call	j_call	d_call	clone_size	cdr3_aa	cdr3_nt
TRBV6-5	TRBJ1-2	NA	NA	CASSTPGRDYGYTF	TGTGCCAGCAGTACCCCGGGGAGGGACTATGGCTACACCTTC
TRBV28	TRBJ2-1	TRBD2	NA	CASSSAGDQSYNEQFF	TGTGCCAGCAGTTCTGCGGGGGATCAATCCTACAATGAGCAGTTCTTC
TRBV29-1	TRBJ1-1	NA	NA	CSVGNRVTEAFF	TGCAGCGTGGGGAACAGGGTCACTGAAGCTTTCTTT
TRBV7-2	TRBJ2-1	NA	NA	CASSPNGLNNEQFF	TGTGCCAGCAGCCCGAACGGACTAAACAATGAGCAGTTCTTC
TRBV28	TRBJ1-1	NA	NA	CASSFLLDSTEAFF	TGTGCCAGCAGTTTCCTCTTAGACAGCACTGAAGCTTTCTTT
TRBV14	TRBJ1-1	NA	NA	CASSQDLGGSNTEAFF	TGTGCCAGCAGCCAAGATCTTGGGGGGTCGAACACTGAAGCTTTCTTT
TRBV5-6	TRBJ2-7	NA	NA	CASSLSGVLNEQYF	TGTGCCAGCAGCTTATCGGGTGTTTTGAACGAGCAGTACTTC
TRBV7-9	TRBJ1-6	NA	few	CASSHRTAQSPLHF	TGTGCCAGCAGCCACCGGACAGCTCAATCACCCCTCCACTTT
TRBV24-1	TRBJ1-4	NA	once	CATSDHRVILGKLFF	TGTGCCACCAGTGACCACAGGGTAATCTTAGGAAAACTGTTTTTT
TRBV6-4	TRBJ1-1	NA	NA	CASRRGNLDTEAFF	TGTGCCAGCAGAAGGGGGAATTTAGACACTGAAGCTTTCTTT
TRBV4-3	TRBJ1-2	NA	NA	CASSQSQGNYGYTF	TGCGCCAGCAGCCAATCCCAGGGGAACTATGGCTACACCTTC
TRBV2	TRBJ1-2	NA	NA	CASSEGGRIGGYTF	TGTGCCAGCAGTGAAGGAGGGCGGATTGGGGGCTACACCTTC
TRBV4-2	TRBJ2-7	NA	NA	CASSQDDSLYEQYF	TGTGCCAGCAGCCAAGATGACAGCCTTTACGAGCAGTACTTC
TRBV11-2	TRBJ1-2	NA	NA	CASSLVQGWAYGYTF	TGTGCCAGCAGCTTAGTACAGGGATGGGCTTATGGCTACACCTTC
TRBV4-3	TRBJ1-1	NA	NA	CASSQDDRLRTEAFF	TGCGCCAGCAGCCAAGATGACAGATTGCGGACTGAAGCTTTCTTT
TRBV19	TRBJ1-6	TRBD1	NA	CASRETGQTNSPLHF	TGTGCCAGTAGGGAGACGGGACAGACTAATTCACCCCTCCACTTT
TRBV19	TRBJ1-2	NA	NA	CASSIGQGYGYTF	TGTGCCAGTAGTATTGGGCAGGGTTATGGCTACACCTTC